This record looks at one T cell receptor beta chain sequence and its context. This clonotype was seen ten or more times. Its antigen target is currently unknown. There are no base qualities to consult, and no much larger clone falls within one base. This specimen comes from a study of T-cell reconstitution after alpha-beta-depleted transplantation in children listed by TCRdb under 2016. Broadly, across the study: The study quantitatively tracked T-cell immune reconstitution after TCRalphabeta/CD19-depleted allogeneic hematopoietic cell transplantation in children using TCR repertoire profiling.

The junction carries 12 bases between V and J, which are trimmed by 4 bases and 5 bases respectively. The CDR3 starts with the cysteine, ends with the phenylalanine, and has 14 residues. The retained sequence is limited to the CDR3, 42 bases, with the frame set at the first base. CDR1 and CDR2 are drawn from the germline V gene: SGHDT, YYEEEE. Libraries were built with PCR. For sequencing, an Illumina HiSeq 2500 was employed. Molecular barcoding was employed in the preparation of TCR libraries, with unique molecular identifiers being used to normalize TCRbeta repertoire quantification. TCRdb passed the public sequencing reads through fastp at Q25 and MiXCR, retaining productive beta sequences. For every CDR3 protein sequence, its rows merge into one entry that carries the most common genes and DNA. For this sample the table gives just under 150,000 distinct CDR3 sequences, of which about 9% were detected only once. Roughly 18% of the sample belongs to the ten largest clones.

Read against the paper, the sample's treatment or condition label means: allogeneic hematopoietic cell transplantation with graft depleted of TCRalphabeta T cells and CD19 B cells. Transplant recipients were children who received TCRalphabeta/CD19-depleted allogeneic hematopoietic cell grafts. Results and caveats for the whole study, not just this receptor: Over subsequent months, a decline in hyperexpanded clone frequencies was noted, and after one year, T-cell counts and TCRbeta diversity were mostly ascribed to newly produced T cells. The apparently early alphabetaT-cell count recovery about two months after transplant was reportedly dependent on only several hundred rapidly expanded clones derived from non-depleted graft cells. The high TCRbeta diversity at day 60 in some patients was ascribed to recipient T cells and intrathymic progenitors that had survived conditioning.

The TCR originated in a female patient aged 2 to 10 who had a stem cell transplant for congenital amegakaryocytic thrombocytopenia, so the T cells may come from the graft donor. The V and J segments used are TRBV5-6 and TRBJ1-4; tentative D gene TRBD1, with 6 bases matching. The sequences come from PBMCs, mostly from graft donor cells, collected 180 days after TCRalphabeta/CD19-depleted stem cell transplant. The DNA is as follows: TGTGCCAGCAGCGACAGGTTCGGAAATGAAAAACTGTTTTTT. It specifies CASSDRFGNEKLFF.